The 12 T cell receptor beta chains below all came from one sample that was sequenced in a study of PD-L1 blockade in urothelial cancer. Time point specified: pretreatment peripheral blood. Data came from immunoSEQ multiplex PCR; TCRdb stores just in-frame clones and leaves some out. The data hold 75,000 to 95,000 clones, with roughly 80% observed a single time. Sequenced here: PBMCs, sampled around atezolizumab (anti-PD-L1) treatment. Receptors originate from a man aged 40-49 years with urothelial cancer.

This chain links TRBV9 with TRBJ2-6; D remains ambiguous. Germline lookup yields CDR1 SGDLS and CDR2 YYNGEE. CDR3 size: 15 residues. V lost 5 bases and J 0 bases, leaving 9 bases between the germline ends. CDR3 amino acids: CASSPVDSGANVLTF. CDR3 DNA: TGTGCCAGCAGTCCGGTTGACTCTGGGGCCAACGTCCTGACTTTC.

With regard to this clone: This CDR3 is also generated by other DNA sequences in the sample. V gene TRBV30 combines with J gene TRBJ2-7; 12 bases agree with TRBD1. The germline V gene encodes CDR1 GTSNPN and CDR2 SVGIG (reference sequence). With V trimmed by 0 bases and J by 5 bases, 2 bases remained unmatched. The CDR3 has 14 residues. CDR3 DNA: TGTGCCTGGAGTGTCGGGACAGGGGGCGACGAGCAGTACTTC. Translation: CAWSVGTGGDEQYF. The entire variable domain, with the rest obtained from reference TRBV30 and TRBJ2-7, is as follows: SQTIHQWPATLVQPVGSPLSLECTVEGTSNPNLYWYRQAAGRGLQLLFYSVGIGQISSEVPQNLSASRPQDRQFILSSKKLLLSDSGFYLCAWSVGTGGDEQYFGPGTRLTVT.

The CDR3 reads CASILGGIFTEAFF. The CDR3 nucleotides read TGTGCCAGCATTTTAGGCGGGATTTTCACTGAAGCTTTCTTT. V gene TRBV5-8 combines with J gene TRBJ1-1, with D unresolved. V lost 6 bases to trimming and J lost 4 bases, with 16 bases between them. CDR3 length: 14 residues. Germline V gene sequence: CDR1 SGHTS, CDR2 YDEGEE.

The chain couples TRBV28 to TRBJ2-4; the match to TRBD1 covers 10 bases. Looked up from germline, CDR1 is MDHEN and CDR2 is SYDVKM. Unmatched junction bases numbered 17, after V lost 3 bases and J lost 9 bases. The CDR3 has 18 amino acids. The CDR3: CASSFTAGQGRVQGIQYF. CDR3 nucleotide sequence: TGTGCCAGCAGTTTTACCGCGGGACAGGGGAGAGTTCAGGGCATTCAGTACTTC.

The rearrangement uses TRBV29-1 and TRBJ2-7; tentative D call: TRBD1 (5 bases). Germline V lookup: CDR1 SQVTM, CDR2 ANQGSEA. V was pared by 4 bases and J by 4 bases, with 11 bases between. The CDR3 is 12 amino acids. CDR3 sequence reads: CSVAPQGYEQYF. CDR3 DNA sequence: TGCAGCGTTGCCCCGCAGGGATACGAGCAGTACTTC.

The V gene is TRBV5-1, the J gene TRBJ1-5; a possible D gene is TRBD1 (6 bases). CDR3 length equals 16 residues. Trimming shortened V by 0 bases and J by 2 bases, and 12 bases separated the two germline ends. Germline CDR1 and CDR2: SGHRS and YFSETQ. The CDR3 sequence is CASSLGGPTGNQPQHF. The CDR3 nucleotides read TGCGCCAGCAGCTTGGGGGGGCCCACGGGCAATCAGCCCCAGCATTTT.

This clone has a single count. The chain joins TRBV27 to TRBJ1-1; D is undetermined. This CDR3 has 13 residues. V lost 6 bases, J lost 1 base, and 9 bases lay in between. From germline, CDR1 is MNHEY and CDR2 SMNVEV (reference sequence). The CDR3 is CASRMQANTEAFF. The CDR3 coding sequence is TGTGCCAGCAGGATGCAGGCGAACACTGAAGCTTTCTTT.

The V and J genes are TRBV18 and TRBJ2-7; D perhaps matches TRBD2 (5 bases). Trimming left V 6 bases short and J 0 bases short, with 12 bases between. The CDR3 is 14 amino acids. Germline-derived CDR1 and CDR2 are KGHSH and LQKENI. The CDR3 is CASSLGSVSYEQYF. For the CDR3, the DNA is TGTGCCAGCTCCTTGGGGAGCGTCTCCTACGAGCAGTACTTC.

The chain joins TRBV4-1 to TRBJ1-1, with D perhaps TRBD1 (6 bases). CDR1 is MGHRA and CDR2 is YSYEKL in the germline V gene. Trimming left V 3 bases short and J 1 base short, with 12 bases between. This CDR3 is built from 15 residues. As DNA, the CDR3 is TGCGCCAGCAGCCATAGACAGGCCCAGAACACTGAAGCTTTCTTT. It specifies CASSHRQAQNTEAFF.

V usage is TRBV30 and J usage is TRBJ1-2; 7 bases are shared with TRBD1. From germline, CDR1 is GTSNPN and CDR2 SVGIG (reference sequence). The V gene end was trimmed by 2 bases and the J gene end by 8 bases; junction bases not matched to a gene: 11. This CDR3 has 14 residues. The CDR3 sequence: CAWSLIGTAFGYTF. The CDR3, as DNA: TGTGCCTGGAGTTTAATCGGGACAGCCTTCGGCTACACCTTC.

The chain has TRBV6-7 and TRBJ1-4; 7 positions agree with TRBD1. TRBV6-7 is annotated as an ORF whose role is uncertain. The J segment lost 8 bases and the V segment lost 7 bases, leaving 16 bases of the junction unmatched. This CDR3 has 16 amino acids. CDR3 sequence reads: CASKTGEARGEEKLFF. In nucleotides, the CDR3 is TGTGCCAGCAAAACAGGGGAGGCACGGGGTGAGGAAAAACTGTTTTTT.

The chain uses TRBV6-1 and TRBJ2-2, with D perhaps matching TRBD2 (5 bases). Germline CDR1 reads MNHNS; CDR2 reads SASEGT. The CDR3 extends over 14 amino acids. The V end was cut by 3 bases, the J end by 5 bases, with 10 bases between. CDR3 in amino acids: CASSERVRTGELFF. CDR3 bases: TGTGCCAGCAGTGAGAGGGTTCGTACCGGGGAGCTGTTTTTT.